This TCR beta chain was identified in a study of blood T cells in healthy people across ages. The study's findings and limits: For the donors, CMV status was unknown and possibly confounded expanded clonotype changes. Higher diversity and more naive CD4+ cells were features of long-lived donors, compared to aged donors.

With a J-beta primer mix and a sample-barcoded 5' primer, a second PCR ran about 6 to 11 cycles. Every cDNA molecule carried a tag from a template-switch adaptor bearing 12 random nucleotides. A single record per CDR3 protein comes from TCRdb applying MiXCR to the 5' RACE reads. The repertoire holds about 1.1 million distinct CDR3 sequences, 35% to 40% seen once, with around 12% in the top ten. Donors were systemically healthy Caucasian individuals from Russia aged about 6 to 100 years. On this clonotype: The antigen remains undetermined.

Sequenced material: blood. This TCR was sampled from a man between 18 and 35 years old in good health.

The chain's CDR3 is CASSPTGRSTEAFF. CDR3 DNA: TGTGCCAGCAGCCCGACAGGGAGGAGCACTGAAGCTTTCTTT. J is TRBJ1-1 and V is TRBV6-5; TRBD1 aligns across 7 bases. V trimming: 6 bases; J trimming: 4 bases; junction bases outside the gene matches: 8. Germline V gives CDR1 MNHEY, CDR2 SVGAGI. This CDR3 has 14 amino acids.